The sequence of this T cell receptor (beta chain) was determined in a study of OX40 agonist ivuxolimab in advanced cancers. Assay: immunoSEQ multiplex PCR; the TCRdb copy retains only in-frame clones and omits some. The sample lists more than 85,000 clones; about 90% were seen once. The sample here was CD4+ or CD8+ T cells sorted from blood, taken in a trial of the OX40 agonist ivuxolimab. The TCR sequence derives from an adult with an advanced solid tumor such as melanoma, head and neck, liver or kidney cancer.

The CDR3 nucleotides read TGTGCCACCTCCGGGACAGGGGGCCAGCCCCAGCATTTT. Its translation is CATSGTGGQPQHF. The chain carries TRBV6-6 and TRBJ1-5, with 12 bases matching TRBD1. Germline V gene data show CDR1 as MNHNY and CDR2 as SVGAGI (reference sequence). The CDR3 consists of 13 residues. The junction had 5 bases not matched to a gene; V was cut back by 10 bases and J by 7 bases.